Below are 13 T cell receptor beta chains sequenced from a single sample in a study of response to subunit inactivated influenza vaccine. TCRdb analysed the RT-PCR reads with MiXCR anew, one entry per CDR3 protein. The sample has 150,000 or so distinct CDR3 sequences; about 11% are singletons. The material sequenced was non-naive T cells sorted from PBMCs, taken roughly 47 days after vaccination. The source is a man aged 45-65 years who received an inactivated influenza vaccine.

The chain is built from TRBV4-3 and TRBJ2-7, with 7 bases aligning to TRBD1. V gave up 4 bases and J gave up 2 bases; unmatched junction bases: 8. Germline CDR1 is LGHNA and CDR2 is YSLEER. The CDR3 is made up of 15 amino acids. For the CDR3, the DNA is TGCGCCAGCAGCCTGGATGATGACAGGGCCTACGAGCAGTACTTC. This encodes CASSLDDDRAYEQYF.

The chain has TRBV19 and TRBJ2-1; 8 bases are a match to TRBD2. CDR1 LNHDA and CDR2 SQIVND come from the germline V gene (reference sequence). The CDR3 is 14 amino acids. V was clipped by 10 bases and J by 8 bases; unmatched bases: 13. The CDR3 region is CATGTKRERYEQFF. The CDR3 coding sequence is TGTGCCACCGGGACGAAGCGGGAGAGGTATGAGCAGTTCTTC.

This clonotype was seen at least ten times. CDR3 in DNA: TGTGCCAGCAGCTTAAAGCAGAACACTGAAGCTTTCTTT. Its protein product is CASSLKQNTEAFF. The genes are TRBV7-9 and TRBJ1-1; D remains ambiguous. The V end lost 2 bases, the J end lost 1 base, and 5 bases lay between the germline ends. Germline V lookup: CDR1 SEHNR, CDR2 FQNEAQ (reference sequence). The CDR3 covers 13 residues.

The sample holds many counts of this clonotype. The rearrangement links TRBV5-1 to TRBJ2-5; D is ambiguous. Trimming cost V 3 bases and J 5 bases, with 11 bases left between them. There are 13 residues in the CDR3. Germline-derived CDR1 and CDR2 are SGHRS and YFSETQ. CDR3 DNA: TGCGCCAGCAGCTCAACGCGTGGGGAGACCCAGTACTTC. Encoded protein: CASSSTRGETQYF.

This clonotype showed up just a few times. The chain's CDR3 is CSARGQGGNSGNTIYF. The CDR3 DNA sequence: TGCAGTGCTAGGGGGCAGGGAGGGAACTCTGGAAACACCATATATTTT. The V and J genes are TRBV20-1 and TRBJ1-3, with a possible D match to TRBD1 (5 bases). This CDR3 has 16 residues. CDR1 and CDR2 from the germline V gene are DFQATT and SNEGSKA (reference sequence). Trimming removed 3 bases from V and 0 bases from J, with 15 bases in between.

The sample holds many counts of this clonotype. The chain recombines TRBV12-3 or TRBV12-4 with TRBJ2-5; the match to TRBD2 covers 14 bases. This CDR3 is built from 17 residues. Unmatched junction bases numbered 9, after V lost 8 bases and J lost 1 base. CDR3 nucleotide sequence: TGTGCCAGCGGTGGACTAGCGGGAGGAAGGGGCCAAGAGACCCAGTACTTC. It encodes CASGGLAGGRGQETQYF.

This sequence joins TRBV20-1 and TRBJ2-5, with a possible D match to TRBD2 (6 bases). V was cut by 6 bases and J by 4 bases, with 18 bases left in between. The CDR3 sequence is 14 residues long. In germline, CDR1 is DFQATT, CDR2 SNEGSKA (reference sequence). CDR3 in amino acids: CSALPLAGRETQYF. The CDR3 DNA follows: TGCAGTGCGTTACCCTTGGCGGGGAGAGAGACCCAGTACTTC.

The J gene is TRBJ2-7, the V gene TRBV6-2 or TRBV6-3; possibly TRBD1 for D (6 bases). The CDR3 length is 13 residues. V lost 6 bases and J lost 3, with 12 bases in between. Germline CDR1 and CDR2: MNHEY and SVGEGT. For the CDR3, the DNA is TGTGCCAGCAGCCTCCTCAGGGGCTACGAGCAGTACTTC. Protein: CASSLLRGYEQYF.

This clonotype was recorded many times. The junction does not match germline at one end; this may be a read error. The chain is built from TRBV10-2 and TRBJ2-7; D possibly corresponds to TRBD2 (5 bases). CDR1 WSHSY and CDR2 SAAADI come from the germline V gene. This CDR3 spans 13 amino acids. CDR3 sequence reads: CASSDRATGYRNF. DNA for the CDR3: TGCGCCAGCAGTGATAGGGCTACGGGGTATAGAAACTTC.

This clonotype was counted many times. The chain combines TRBV5-1 with TRBJ2-7, with 8 bases identical to TRBD1. J was trimmed by 3 bases and V by 2 bases; bases with no gene match: 4. Germline V gene sequence: CDR1 SGHRS, CDR2 YFSETQ. The CDR3 has 14 residues. DNA of the CDR3: TGCGCCAGCAGCTTAGACGGACAGGGCTACGAGCAGTACTTC. It encodes CASSLDGQGYEQYF.

This clonotype occurred many times. The rearrangement joins TRBV12-3 or TRBV12-4 to TRBJ2-5; D may correspond to TRBD1 or TRBD2 (5 bases each). V lost 5 bases to trimming and J lost 1 base, with 8 bases between them. CDR3 length equals 13 residues. The CDR3 DNA reads as TGTGCCAGCAGTCGGGACGGCCAAGAGACCCAGTACTTC. Protein: CASSRDGQETQYF.

The genes are TRBV5-1 and TRBJ1-1; 7 nucleotides agree with TRBD1. V was pared by 0 bases and J by 6 bases, with 5 bases of the junction left unmatched. This CDR3 has 14 residues. CDR1 and CDR2 from the germline V gene are SGHRS and YFSETQ. CDR3 bases: TGCGCCAGCAGCTTGGCCGGACAGGATCCTGAAGCTTTCTTT. Protein: CASSLAGQDPEAFF.

The CDR3 bases are TGCAGCGTTACCAATGCTAACTATGGCTACACCTTC. Its protein product is CSVTNANYGYTF. The rearrangement uses TRBV29-1 and TRBJ1-2; no definite D call. V dropped 5 bases and J dropped 0 bases, with 7 bases sitting between them. Germline CDR1 and CDR2: SQVTM and ANQGSEA. The CDR3 is 12 residues long.